The 9 T cell receptor beta chains in this list originate from one sample, sequenced in a study of shared clonotypes between healthy human individuals. Assay: immunoSEQ multiplex PCR; the TCRdb copy retains only in-frame clones and omits some. The table has about 2,100,000 clones, 85% to 95% seen once. Terminally differentiated effector memory CD45RA+ cells were left out of the naive CD8 fraction, which was CD45RO-negative and positively selected for CCR7. The sequencing sample was made of naive CD8+ T cells from PBMCs. All receptors derive from a man aged 18 to 30 in good health. Some clones in this sample may be carry-over from other donors' samples.

V is TRBV7-9 and J is TRBJ1-5; D gene unclear. The CDR3 totals 12 residues. V was clipped by 6 bases and J by 11 bases, with 14 bases between them. The germline V gene has CDR1 SEHNR and CDR2 FQNEAQ (reference sequence). The CDR3, as DNA: TGTGCCAGCAGATACTGGGAGTGGACCCAGCATTTT. It codes for CASRYWEWTQHF.

Turning to this clone: Other nucleotide sequences from this sample produce the same CDR3. V gene TRBV5-6 combines with J gene TRBJ1-5; the D gene is possibly TRBD1 (5 bases). V dropped 4 bases and J dropped 2 bases, with 7 bases sitting between them. This CDR3 is 13 amino acids long. Germline loops: CDR1 SGHDT, CDR2 YYEEEE. The CDR3 reads CASSPGGNQPQHF. In DNA form, the CDR3 reads TGTGCCAGCAGCCCGGGGGGCAATCAGCCCCAGCATTTT.

This chain links TRBV4-2 with TRBJ1-2, with D perhaps matching TRBD1 (5 bases). The germline CDR1 and CDR2 sequences are LGHNA and YNFKEQ. Trimming pared 0 bases from V and 4 bases from J, leaving 12 bases between. The CDR3 is made up of 15 amino acids. CDR3 region: CASSQDSGTVYGYTF. The CDR3 DNA is TGTGCCAGCAGCCAAGATTCGGGGACGGTCTATGGCTACACCTTC.

The rearrangement links TRBV2 to TRBJ1-1; D not resolved. Germline loops: CDR1 SNHLY, CDR2 FYNNEI. V dropped 8 bases and J dropped 0 bases, with 13 bases sitting between them. This CDR3 is built from 14 residues. CDR3 loop: CASGRAALNTEAFF. The CDR3 bases are TGTGCCAGCGGCCGAGCAGCATTGAACACTGAAGCTTTCTTT.

This sequence joins TRBV4-3 and TRBJ2-5; perhaps TRBD1 as D (7 bases). Germline V CDR1 and CDR2: LGHNA, YSLEER. The CDR3 contains 15 residues. The ends were cut back, 4 bases at V and 5 bases at J, with 17 bases in the middle. The CDR3 region has the DNA TGCGCCAGCAGCCGAAGACAGGGAGGCGTTGAGACCCAGTACTTC. Its protein is CASSRRQGGVETQYF.

The CDR3 is CSVTPGTGIMDEQFF. The CDR3 nucleotides read TGCAGCGTCACCCCCGGGACAGGGATAATGGATGAGCAGTTCTTC. The rearrangement uses TRBV29-1 and TRBJ2-1; 9 nucleotides align to TRBD1. Germline V gene sequence: CDR1 SQVTM, CDR2 ANQGSEA. The CDR3 is 15 amino acids. After removal of 6 bases from V and 8 bases from J, the junction contained 14 bases not matched to a gene.

The chain recombines TRBV6-1 with TRBJ2-1; D not resolved. Germline-derived CDR1 and CDR2 are MNHNS and SASEGT. This CDR3 has 13 residues. The V gene lost 4 bases and the J gene lost 6 bases, with 10 bases spanning the gap. CDR3 DNA sequence: TGTGCCAGCAGTGTGGCCATTCGCAATGAGCAGTTCTTC. It encodes CASSVAIRNEQFF.

The chain uses TRBV19 and TRBJ1-2; 9 bases line up with TRBD1. CDR3 length equals 14 residues. J lost 4 bases, V lost 6 bases, and 6 bases had no gene match. Looked up from germline, CDR1 is LNHDA and CDR2 is SQIVND (reference sequence). CDR3: CASSRDRDTYGYTF. The CDR3, as DNA: TGTGCCAGTAGCAGGGACAGGGACACCTATGGCTACACCTTC.

J is TRBJ1-2 and V is TRBV27, with D possibly matching TRBD1 (6 bases). Trimming took off 3 bases at V and 4 bases at J, with 12 bases between the two ends. CDR1 is MNHEY and CDR2 is SMNVEV in the germline V gene (reference sequence). This CDR3 has 14 residues. CDR3 DNA: TGTGCCAGCAGTTTCGCCCCGGACAGCTATGGCTACACCTTC. Protein sequence: CASSFAPDSYGYTF.